The 17 T cell receptor beta chains in this list originate from one sample, sequenced in a study of blood T cells in healthy people across ages. For the second PCR, which ran for about 7 to 11 cycles, a sample-barcoded 5' primer and a J-beta primer mix were used. TCRdb analysed the 5' RACE reads with MiXCR anew, one entry per CDR3 protein. Here the sample spans roughly 1,000,000 distinct CDR3 sequences, 20% to 25% being singletons. The same data also contributed to another study, on T cells of mothers and their children.

The sequenced sample was blood. These receptors all stem from a girl aged 2-9 years in good health.

CDR3 residues: CASSTGTGVNGYTF. CDR3 sequence (DNA): TGTGCCAGCAGCACCGGGACAGGGGTAAATGGCTACACCTTC. V gene TRBV7-3 combines with J gene TRBJ1-2; TRBD1 agrees at 10 bases. The trim removed 5 bases at V and 6 bases at J, leaving 6 bases unmatched. Germline values: CDR1 SGHTA, CDR2 FQGTGA. This CDR3 has 14 residues. Combining the CDR3 with reference TRBV7-3 and TRBJ1-2 gives the whole variable domain GAGVSQTPSNKVTEKGKYVELRCDPISGHTALYWYRQSLGQGPEFLIYFQGTGAADDSGLPNDRFFAVRPEGSVSTLKIQRTERGDSAVYLCASSTGTGVNGYTFGSGTRLTVV.

A few counts support this clonotype. This chain's CDR3 is CASSQDRGQGFYEQYF. DNA of the CDR3: TGCGCCAGCAGCCAAGATCGAGGACAGGGCTTCTACGAGCAGTACTTC. This chain joins TRBV4-3 and TRBJ2-7, with TRBD1 identical over 8 bases. In germline, CDR1 is LGHNA, CDR2 YSLEER. The junction had 7 bases not matched to a gene; V was cut back by 0 bases and J by 3 bases. The CDR3 is made up of 16 amino acids.

The V call is TRBV20-1, the J call TRBJ2-5; 7 bases fit TRBD1. This CDR3 spans 14 amino acids. V lost 3 bases, J lost 5 bases, and 9 bases stayed unmatched. From germline, CDR1 is DFQATT and CDR2 SNEGSKA (reference sequence). CDR3 loop: CSARRYRGGETQYF. Written as DNA, the CDR3 is TGCAGTGCTAGGCGATACAGGGGTGGTGAGACCCAGTACTTC.

The chain links TRBV11-2 to TRBJ2-7, with TRBD2 matching over 13 bases. With V trimmed by 5 bases and J by 1 base, 8 bases remained unmatched. The CDR3 extends over 17 amino acids. Germline V gene data show CDR1 as SGHAT and CDR2 as FQNNGV. The CDR3 nucleotides read TGTGCCAGCAGCCACCGACTAGCGGGAGGCCTATCCTACGAGCAGTACTTC. Translated: CASSHRLAGGLSYEQYF.

This clonotype was detected only once. The genes are TRBV27 and TRBJ1-6; D unclear. Germline CDR1 is MNHEY and CDR2 is SMNVEV (reference sequence). CDR3 size: 13 residues. V was cut by 8 bases and J by 9 bases, with 14 bases left in between. Here the CDR3 reads CASQQSLSSPLHF. The CDR3 bases are TGTGCCAGCCAGCAGTCACTAAGTTCACCCCTCCACTTT.

This chain joins TRBV20-1 and TRBJ1-2; D may be TRBD1 (6 bases). V lost 0 bases and J lost 7, with 12 bases in between. The germline CDR1 and CDR2 sequences are DFQATT and SNEGSKA (reference sequence). This CDR3 has 13 residues. In DNA form, the CDR3 reads TGCAGTGCTAGAGATGGAGGGGGTGGTGGCTACACCTTC. Amino acid sequence: CSARDGGGGGYTF.

In its sample, this clonotype was seen a few times. The gene calls are TRBV7-8 and TRBJ1-4, with 10 nucleotides matching TRBD1. The length of the CDR3 is 16 residues. Germline assignment: CDR1 SGHVS and CDR2 FQNEAQ. Losses at the gene ends were 5 bases for V and 4 bases for J; bases not matched to a gene: 7. The CDR3 region is CASSRVGTGVNEKLFF. The CDR3 DNA reads as TGTGCCAGCAGCCGAGTAGGGACAGGGGTTAATGAAAAACTGTTTTTT.

The sample holds a few counts of this clonotype. V usage is TRBV9 and J usage is TRBJ2-5; D may be TRBD2 (5 bases). The DNA end is a closer match to TRBJ2-7, so the J assignment may be wrong. The germline CDR1 and CDR2 sequences are SGDLS and YYNGEE. The CDR3 runs 14 residues. In DNA form, the CDR3 reads TGTGCCAGCAGCGTAGGGGAGCCCTCCTACGAGCAGTACTTC. It translates to CASSVGEPSYEQYF.

This clonotype is a singleton in its sample. The chain employs TRBV20-1 and TRBJ2-5; D might be TRBD2 (5 bases). Germline values: CDR1 DFQATT, CDR2 SNEGSKA (reference sequence). The germline V and J ends were trimmed by 3 bases and 5 bases, with 13 bases remaining between them. The CDR3 runs to 13 residues. The CDR3 region has the DNA TGCAGTGCTAGGGTGGACTTATGGGAGACCCAGTACTTC. The encoded protein is CSARVDLWETQYF.

Notes on this clonotype: The junction departs from germline at one end; a sequencing error may be responsible. V is TRBV5-1 and J is TRBJ2-1, with 8 bases matching TRBD2. The CDR3 extends over 15 amino acids. CDR1 is SGHRS, CDR2 YFSETQ, per germline. In nucleotides, the CDR3 is TGCGCCACCAGCACTGGGCGGGAGGCGTCCCATGAGCAGTTCTTC. Its protein is CATSTGREASHEQFF.

The chain has TRBV2 and TRBJ1-6; no firm D call. V shed 4 bases and J shed 10 bases, with 11 bases lying between them. The V gene's germline CDR1 is SNHLY and CDR2 FYNNEI. The CDR3 length is 13 residues. For the CDR3, the DNA is TGTGCCAGCAGTGTAGGGAATCACTCACCCCTCCACTTT. Translating it yields CASSVGNHSPLHF.

The sample holds a few counts of this clonotype. The chain is built from TRBV10-3 and TRBJ1-1; D perhaps matches TRBD1 (5 bases). V was cut by 3 bases and J by 10 bases, with 27 bases left in between. Germline assignment: CDR1 ENHRY and CDR2 SYGVKD. CDR3 length equals 17 residues. CDR3 region: CAISDSRQSSGSVRAFF. The CDR3 nucleotides read TGTGCCATCAGTGATAGTAGACAGTCCTCCGGCTCGGTGCGAGCTTTCTTT.

This CDR3 reads CASSPIKGPPPIEAFF. The CDR3 region has the DNA TGTGCCAGCAGCCCTATAAAGGGGCCCCCACCTATTGAAGCTTTCTTT. The V call is TRBV11-2, the J call TRBJ1-1, with D possibly matching TRBD1 (5 bases). CDR1 is SGHAT, CDR2 FQNNGV, per germline. V was trimmed by 5 bases and J by 7 bases, leaving 23 bases between them. CDR3 length equals 16 residues.

The rearrangement links TRBV6-5 to TRBJ2-5, with D possibly being TRBD2 (6 bases). Judging by the DNA end, TRBJ2-1 fits better; the J call may be wrong. The CDR3 has 17 residues. CDR1 is MNHEY and CDR2 is SVGAGI in the germline V gene. The CDR3 reads CASSSHGTASGRNEQFF. The CDR3 region has the DNA TGTGCCAGCAGTTCCCACGGGACCGCCTCGGGGAGGAATGAGCAGTTCTTC.

This clonotype was seen a few times. The chain is built from TRBV2 and TRBJ2-1; weak D call: TRBD1 (6 bases). The V gene lost 0 bases and the J gene lost 12 bases, with 15 bases spanning the gap. The CDR3 extends over 14 amino acids. From germline, CDR1 is SNHLY and CDR2 FYNNEI. The CDR3: CASSEALGGAGQFF. In nucleotides, the CDR3 is TGTGCCAGCAGTGAAGCGCTTGGGGGCGCGGGGCAGTTCTTC. The full variable domain, its missing parts supplied by reference TRBV2 and TRBJ2-1, is EPEVTQTPSHQVTQMGQEVILRCVPISNHLYFYWYRQILGQKVEFLVSFYNNEISEKSEIFDDQFSVERPDGSNFTLKIRSTKLEDSAMYFCASSEALGGAGQFFGPGTRLTVL.

The chain is built from TRBV4-3 and TRBJ2-5; D ambiguous. The CDR3 runs to 13 residues. Germline lookup yields CDR1 LGHNA and CDR2 YSLEER. Trimming stripped 3 bases from V and 5 bases from J, with 10 bases between. The CDR3 DNA is TGCGCCAGCAGCCATGGGGTGTGGGAGACCCAGTACTTC. The encoded protein is CASSHGVWETQYF.

Only a few counts were recorded for this clonotype. The chain is built from TRBV6-5 and TRBJ2-5; the D gene is possibly TRBD2 (5 bases). Deletions cut 2 bases from V and 7 bases from J, with 11 bases between. The CDR3 has 13 amino acids. The germline CDR1 and CDR2 sequences are MNHEY and SVGAGI. DNA of the CDR3: TGTGCCAGCAGTTACAGAGGGTCTCGGACCCAGTACTTC. Translation: CASSYRGSRTQYF.